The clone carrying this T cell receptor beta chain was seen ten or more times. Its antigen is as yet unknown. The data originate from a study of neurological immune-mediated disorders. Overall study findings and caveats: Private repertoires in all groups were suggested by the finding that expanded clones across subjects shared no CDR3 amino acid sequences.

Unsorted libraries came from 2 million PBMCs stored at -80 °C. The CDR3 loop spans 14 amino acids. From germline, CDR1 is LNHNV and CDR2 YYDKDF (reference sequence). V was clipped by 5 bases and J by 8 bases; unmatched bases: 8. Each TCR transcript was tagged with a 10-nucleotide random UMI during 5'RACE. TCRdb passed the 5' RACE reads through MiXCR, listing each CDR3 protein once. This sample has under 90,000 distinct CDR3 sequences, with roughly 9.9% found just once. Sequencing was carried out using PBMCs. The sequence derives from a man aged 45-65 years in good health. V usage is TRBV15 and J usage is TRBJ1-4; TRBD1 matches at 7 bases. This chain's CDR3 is CATSRGQAQEKLFF. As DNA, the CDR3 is TGTGCCACCAGCCGAGGACAGGCCCAAGAAAAACTGTTTTTT.